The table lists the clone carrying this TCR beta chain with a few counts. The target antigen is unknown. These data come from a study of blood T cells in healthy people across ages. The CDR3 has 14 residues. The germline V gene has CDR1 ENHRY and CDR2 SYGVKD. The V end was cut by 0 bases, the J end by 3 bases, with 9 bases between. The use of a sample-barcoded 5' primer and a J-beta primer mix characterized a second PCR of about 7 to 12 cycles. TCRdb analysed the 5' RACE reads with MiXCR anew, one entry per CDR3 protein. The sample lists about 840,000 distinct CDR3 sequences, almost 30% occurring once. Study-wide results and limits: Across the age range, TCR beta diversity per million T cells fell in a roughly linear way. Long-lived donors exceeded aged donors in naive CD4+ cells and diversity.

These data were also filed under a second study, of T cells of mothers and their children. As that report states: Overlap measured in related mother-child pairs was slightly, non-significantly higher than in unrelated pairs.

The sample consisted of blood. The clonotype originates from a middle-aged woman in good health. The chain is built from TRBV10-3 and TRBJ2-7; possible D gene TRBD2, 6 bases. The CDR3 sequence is CAISESLANYEQYF. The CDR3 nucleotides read TGTGCCATCAGTGAGTCTCTAGCGAACTACGAGCAGTACTTC.